Below, 30 T cell receptor beta chains from the same sample are listed, as sequenced in a study of T-cell reconstitution after alpha-beta-depleted transplantation in children. The TCRbeta library incorporated unique molecular identifiers. TCRdb re-called the PCR reads with MiXCR, one entry per CDR3 protein. The sample holds roughly 300,000 distinct CDR3 sequences, 10% seen once. The source material was PBMCs from the stem cell graft donor, sampled from the stem cell graft. Receptor source: a human donor who donated a stem cell graft to a child with acute lymphoblastic leukemia.

This clonotype was observed a few times. V is TRBV9 and J is TRBJ2-1, with TRBD2 matching 7 bases. J gave up 2 bases and V 4 bases, and 6 bases lay outside the gene matches. The CDR3 contains 15 residues. Germline V lookup: CDR1 SGDLS, CDR2 YYNGEE. As DNA, the CDR3 is TGTGCCAGCAGCACTCCCGCGGGAGCCTACAATGAGCAGTTCTTC. Translating gives CASSTPAGAYNEQFF.

The CDR3 bases are TGTGCCAGCAGCAACGGGGGACTAGCGGACAATGAGCAGTTCTTC. It specifies CASSNGGLADNEQFF. The genes are TRBV7-9 and TRBJ2-1, with 11 bases matching TRBD2. V lost 5 bases, J lost 5 bases, and 5 bases stayed unmatched. The germline V gene has CDR1 SEHNR and CDR2 FQNEAQ (reference sequence). The CDR3 extends over 15 amino acids.

This clonotype was detected only a few times. The chain couples TRBV7-9 to TRBJ2-2; D possibly corresponds to TRBD2 (5 bases). Germline V lookup: CDR1 SEHNR, CDR2 FQNEAQ (reference sequence). Trimming removed 7 bases from V and 7 bases from J, with 16 bases in between. This CDR3 has 14 residues. The CDR3 DNA reads TGTGCCAGCACCCATCGGGGAAGTGGCGGGGAGCTGTTTTTT. Translated: CASTHRGSGGELFF.

Only a few counts were recorded for this clonotype. The rearrangement uses TRBV3-1 and TRBJ1-2; possibly TRBD1 for D (6 bases). Between the trimmed V and J ends, which lost 4 bases and 6 bases, there was a span of 15 bases. The CDR3 runs to 14 residues. CDR1 and CDR2 from the germline V gene are LGHDT and YNNKEL (reference sequence). The chain's CDR3 is CASSLRDILHGYTF. CDR3 DNA sequence: TGTGCCAGCAGCCTGCGGGACATTCTCCATGGCTACACCTTC.

This clonotype was counted at least ten times. The chain is built from TRBV2 and TRBJ2-1; tentatively, D is TRBD1 (7 bases). Trimming stripped 8 bases from V and 10 bases from J, with 9 bases between. The CDR3 has 10 amino acids. In germline, CDR1 is SNHLY, CDR2 FYNNEI. DNA for the CDR3: TGTGCCAGCTCAGGGGGGGAGCAGTTCTTC. It encodes CASSGGEQFF.

The chain carries TRBV7-8 and TRBJ2-7, with D unclear. The CDR3 totals 14 residues. CDR1 is SGHVS, CDR2 FQNEAQ, per germline. Trimming removed 3 bases at V and 2 bases at J, with 11 bases between. CDR3 in amino acids: CASSFGRLAYEQYF. The DNA of the CDR3 is TGTGCCAGCAGCTTCGGACGACTGGCCTACGAGCAGTACTTC.

As to this clonotype: The junction departs from the called germline gene at one end, perhaps through a read error. The chain couples TRBV5-6 to TRBJ1-5; D remains ambiguous. The CDR3 loop spans 15 amino acids. Germline loops: CDR1 SGHDT, CDR2 YYEEEE. The CDR3 sequence: CASSWTSQTNQPHHF. The CDR3 nucleotides read TGTGCCAGCAGCTGGACTAGCCAAACCAATCAGCCCCACCATTTT.

There are many counts of this clonotype. The chain carries TRBV27 and TRBJ2-1, with 9 positions matching TRBD1. After removal of 3 bases from V and 4 bases from J, the junction contained 4 bases not matched to a gene. The CDR3 sequence is 15 residues long. Germline V CDR1 and CDR2: MNHEY, SMNVEV (reference sequence). The CDR3 protein is CASSFRDRAYNEQFF. The CDR3 DNA is TGTGCCAGCAGTTTCCGGGACAGGGCGTACAATGAGCAGTTCTTC.

There are a few counts of this clonotype. V and J are TRBV28 and TRBJ2-7; 7 nucleotides line up with TRBD1. V dropped 6 bases and J dropped 3; count of bases not matched to a gene: 5. CDR3 length: 13 residues. In germline, CDR1 is MDHEN, CDR2 SYDVKM. CDR3 DNA: TGTGCCAGCAGACCGGGACAGCTCTACGAGCAGTACTTC. This translates into CASRPGQLYEQYF.

This clonotype appeared a few times. V is TRBV5-1 and J is TRBJ2-3; D unresolved. CDR3 length: 15 residues. V lost 0 bases and J 1 base, leaving 9 bases between the germline ends. The germline gives CDR1 SGHRS, CDR2 YFSETQ. CDR3 sequence (DNA): TGCGCCAGCAGCTTGGACATGCGTGGCACAGATACGCAGTATTTT. Translated, it gives CASSLDMRGTDTQYF.

The chain combines TRBV12-3 or TRBV12-4 with TRBJ1-2, with D possibly being TRBD1 (6 bases). The CDR3 is made up of 13 amino acids. The V end lost 3 bases, the J end lost 7 bases, and 12 bases lay between the germline ends. DNA of the CDR3: TGTGCCAGCAGTTTGAGGGGGGATCGTGGCTACACCTTC. It encodes CASSLRGDRGYTF.

In this sample, this clonotype turned up a few times. V gene TRBV27 combines with J gene TRBJ2-7; 9 bases map to TRBD2. Per germline, CDR1 MNHEY and CDR2 SMNVEV (reference sequence). The V gene end was trimmed by 4 bases and the J gene end by 2 bases; junction bases not matched to a gene: 9. CDR3 length equals 16 residues. The DNA for the CDR3 is TGTGCCAGCAGTTGGACTCTAGCGGGGACTACCTACGAGCAGTACTTC. It translates to CASSWTLAGTTYEQYF.

This clonotype was seen more than once but under ten times. DNA of the CDR3: TGCAGTGGCCGGACTGAAACGCAAGAGACCCAGTACTTC. Translated, it gives CSGRTETQETQYF. The chain combines TRBV20-1 with TRBJ2-5; a weak D match, TRBD2 (5 bases). The CDR3 consists of 13 residues. Germline V lookup: CDR1 DFQATT, CDR2 SNEGSKA (reference sequence). Trimming removed 7 bases from V and 2 bases from J, with 14 bases in between.

This clonotype was seen only a few times. J is TRBJ2-5 and V is TRBV7-8; TRBD1 aligns across 8 bases. Germline V gene lookup returns CDR1 SGHVS and CDR2 FQNEAQ. CDR3 length equals 15 residues. J was trimmed by 2 bases and V by 4 bases; bases with no gene match: 6. CDR3 protein: CASSSAGTGQETQYF. The CDR3, as DNA: TGTGCCAGCAGCTCAGCAGGGACAGGACAAGAGACCCAGTACTTC.

Many counts were recorded for this clonotype. The chain employs TRBV11-2 and TRBJ2-1, with 11 bases identical to TRBD2. Germline CDR1 and CDR2: SGHAT and FQNNGV. CDR3 length: 15 residues. V trimming: 5 bases; J trimming: 8 bases; junction bases outside the gene matches: 8. This CDR3 is CASSLTSGRPDEQFF. DNA for the CDR3: TGTGCCAGCAGCCTAACTAGCGGGAGACCGGATGAGCAGTTCTTC.

The sample holds a few counts of this clonotype. This chain connects TRBV20-1 to TRBJ2-5, with 7 bases that match TRBD2. CDR1 and CDR2 from the germline V gene are DFQATT and SNEGSKA (reference sequence). This CDR3 contains 14 residues. The V segment lost 0 bases and the J segment 5 bases; nucleotides outside the gene matches: 6. The CDR3 loop reads CSAREVAGGETQYF. The CDR3 bases are TGCAGTGCTAGAGAAGTAGCGGGCGGTGAGACCCAGTACTTC.

This chain uses TRBV7-9 with TRBJ1-1; D is unresolved. V was shortened by 4 bases and J by 3 bases, with 12 bases between the two germline ends. The CDR3 has 14 amino acids. Per germline, CDR1 SEHNR and CDR2 FQNEAQ (reference sequence). CDR3 in DNA: TGTGCCAGCAGCTCATTGGAGAGGTACACTGAAGCTTTCTTT. Translating gives CASSSLERYTEAFF. Drawing the rest from reference TRBV7-9 and TRBJ1-1, the complete variable domain is DTGVSQNPRHKITKRGQNVTFRCDPISEHNRLYWYRQTLGQGPEFLTYFQNEAQLEKSRLLSDRFSAERPKGSFSTLEIQRTEQGDSAMYLCASSSLERYTEAFFGQGTRLTVV.

This clonotype was observed a few times. The V call is TRBV27, the J call TRBJ2-1; TRBD2 aligns across 7 bases. This CDR3 comprises 15 residues. V shed 5 bases and J 5 bases; nucleotides not matched to a gene: 9. Germline CDR1 MNHEY, CDR2 SMNVEV (reference sequence). CDR3 sequence (DNA): TGTGCCAGCAGTCCGCGGACTAGTAGCAACAATGAGCAGTTCTTC. It translates to CASSPRTSSNNEQFF.

This clonotype was recorded many times. This chain connects TRBV20-1 to TRBJ2-1, with 15 bases fitting TRBD2. CDR3 size: 16 residues. CDR1 and CDR2 (germline): DFQATT, SNEGSKA (reference sequence). V lost 5 bases to trimming and J lost 10 bases; unmatched junction nucleotides: 12. CDR3 sequence: CSAGPWTSGRAGEQFF. CDR3 nucleotides: TGCAGTGCTGGACCTTGGACTAGCGGGAGGGCCGGGGAGCAGTTCTTC.

This chain connects TRBV6-1 to TRBJ1-4; TRBD1 agrees at 9 bases. CDR1 is MNHNS and CDR2 is SASEGT in the germline V gene. This CDR3 has 17 residues. V was pared by 6 bases and J by 8 bases, with 16 bases of the junction left unmatched. The CDR3, as DNA: TGTGCCAGCAGCCGAACAGGGGGCCCCTATCCTTCCGAAAAACTGTTTTTT. It is translated as CASSRTGGPYPSEKLFF.

This clonotype came up many times. The V and J genes are TRBV29-1 and TRBJ2-7, with TRBD1 identical over 7 bases. The length of the CDR3 is 16 residues. Germline V CDR1 and CDR2: SQVTM, ANQGSEA. V lost 1 base, J lost 2 bases, and 11 bases stayed unmatched. In nucleotides, the CDR3 is TGCAGCGTTGAAGTCCCCCGACAGGGCATAACCTACGAGCAGTACTTC. Its translation is CSVEVPRQGITYEQYF.

This clonotype was counted ten times or more. The CDR3 sequence is CASSLSEGLVEQYF. CDR3 DNA sequence: TGTGCCAGCAGCTTATCAGAGGGTCTGGTCGAGCAGTACTTC. The chain joins TRBV11-2 to TRBJ2-7; D might be TRBD2 (5 bases). Trimming removed 2 bases at V and 6 bases at J, with 14 bases between. Germline lookup yields CDR1 SGHAT and CDR2 FQNNGV. The CDR3 is made up of 14 amino acids.

The CDR3 nucleotides are TGTGCCAGCAGCTTTAAGGGACTAGCGGTAGAACAAGAGACCCAGTACTTC. This codes for CASSFKGLAVEQETQYF. J is TRBJ2-5 and V is TRBV7-2; TRBD2 matches at 11 bases. The CDR3 is 17 residues long. Trimming cost V 3 bases and J 2 bases; bases outside gene matches: 8. CDR1 and CDR2 from the germline V gene are SGHTA and FQGNSA.

The chain uses TRBV5-4 and TRBJ2-1, with TRBD2 matching over 12 bases. The CDR3 consists of 18 residues. The V segment lost 2 bases and the J segment 1 base; nucleotides outside the gene matches: 7. Germline assignment: CDR1 SGHNT and CDR2 YYREEE (reference sequence). This CDR3 is CASSFGLTSGSSYNEQFF. CDR3 nucleotides: TGTGCCAGCAGCTTCGGGCTGACTAGCGGGAGTTCCTACAATGAGCAGTTCTTC. Filled out from reference TRBV5-4 and TRBJ2-1, the complete variable domain reads ETGVTQSPTHLIKTRGQQVTLRCSSQSGHNTVSWYQQALGQGPQFIFQYYREEENGRGNFPPRFSGLQFPNYSSELNVNALELDDSALYLCASSFGLTSGSSYNEQFFGPGTRLTVL.

This chain links TRBV5-1 with TRBJ1-1, with TRBD1 matching over 8 bases. This CDR3 contains 15 residues. V trimming: 2 bases; J trimming: 4 bases; junction bases outside the gene matches: 7. The germline CDR1 and CDR2 sequences are SGHRS and YFSETQ. CDR3 in amino acids: CASSLQGQEVTEAFF. The DNA of the CDR3 is TGCGCCAGCAGCTTACAGGGACAGGAAGTCACTGAAGCTTTCTTT.

This clonotype has only a few counts. The V gene is TRBV20-1, the J gene TRBJ2-1, with D unresolved. V was clipped by 7 bases and J by 5 bases, with 6 bases between them. Germline V CDR1 and CDR2: DFQATT, SNEGSKA (reference sequence). The CDR3 consists of 10 residues. CDR3 DNA: TGCAGTGTTGACGACAATGAGCAGTTCTTC. Translating it yields CSVDDNEQFF.

This clonotype was counted many times. The chain combines TRBV20-1 with TRBJ2-1; TRBD2 aligns across 7 bases. There are 17 residues in the CDR3. In germline, CDR1 is DFQATT, CDR2 SNEGSKA (reference sequence). Trimming took 3 bases from V and 9 from J; bases not matched to a gene: 20. The CDR3 nucleotides are TGCAGTGCTAGCCGGTGGAGGGAGGGCTCTCTTACGGGTGAGCAGTTCTTC. Translating gives CSASRWREGSLTGEQFF.

The chain employs TRBV3-1 and TRBJ2-1; 11 bases fit TRBD1. Germline CDR1 LGHDT, CDR2 YNNKEL (reference sequence). The CDR3 runs 20 residues. V lost 3 bases, J lost 4 bases, and 17 bases stayed unmatched. The CDR3 DNA is TGTGCCAGCAGCCAGGACCTACGGACAGGGGGCCTTAAAACGTACAATGAGCAGTTCTTC. Translating gives CASSQDLRTGGLKTYNEQFF.

To note about this clonotype: A much bigger clone sits one base away, suggesting this may be a read error. Here the CDR3 DNA reads TGCAGTGCTAGACATCTAGCGTCCTACGAGCAGTACTTC. Its protein product is CSARHLASYEQYF. The chain has TRBV20-1 and TRBJ2-7; possible D gene TRBD2, 6 bases. V lost 2 bases and J lost 1, with 9 bases in between. Germline V gives CDR1 DFQATT, CDR2 SNEGSKA (reference sequence). CDR3 length: 13 amino acids.

In its sample, this clonotype was seen many times. Here the CDR3 DNA reads TGTGCCAGCAGCAAACCTGACCCCGGGGAGACCCAGTACTTC. This encodes CASSKPDPGETQYF. The chain has TRBV7-9 and TRBJ2-5; D gene unclear. V was clipped by 5 bases and J by 5 bases, with 15 bases between them. Germline CDR1 reads SEHNR; CDR2 reads FQNEAQ (reference sequence). The CDR3 runs 14 residues.